The 18 T cell receptor beta chains reported below all come from one sample, sequenced in a study of T cells in Graves' hyperthyroidism and ophthalmopathy. Researchers amplified the TCR beta CDR3 regions from RNA transcripts. The HTBI set primed first-round TCR CDR3 RT-PCR. MiXCR was run by TCRdb on the multiplex PCR reads, yielding one entry per CDR3 protein. The sample lists 250,000 to 300,000 distinct CDR3 sequences, just over 14% seen once, with more than 10% in the top ten. The sequenced sample was blood. Receptors originate from a woman aged 40 to 50 with Graves' hyperthyroidism that later progressed to Graves' ophthalmopathy.

This clonotype showed up many times. The chain couples TRBV19 to TRBJ1-1; possible D gene TRBD1, 6 bases. The CDR3 consists of 16 residues. V was clipped by 7 bases and J by 4 bases, with 22 bases between them. The germline V gene encodes CDR1 LNHDA and CDR2 SQIVND (reference sequence). Written as DNA, the CDR3 is TGTGCCAGTACCCTAGGGGCACGGGGGGCAGGCACTGAAGCTTTCTTT. Residues: CASTLGARGAGTEAFF.

This clonotype was picked up many times. The rearrangement joins TRBV28 to TRBJ1-1, with D possibly matching TRBD1 (6 bases). This CDR3 is 16 amino acids long. The ends were cut back, 2 bases at V and 2 bases at J, with 15 bases in the middle. Germline V gene data show CDR1 as MDHEN and CDR2 as SYDVKM. The CDR3 DNA is TGTGCCAGCAGTTTACCCTTTGGCAGGGGAAACACTGAAGCTTTCTTT. This gives the protein CASSLPFGRGNTEAFF. Supplemented by reference TRBV28 and TRBJ1-1, the full variable domain reads DVKVTQSSRYLVKRTGEKVFLECVQDMDHENMFWYRQDPGLGLRLIYFSYDVKMKEKGDIPEGYSVSREKKERFSLILESASTNQTSMYLCASSLPFGRGNTEAFFGQGTRLTVV.

The chain couples TRBV19 to TRBJ2-7, with 10 positions matching TRBD2. The CDR3 sequence is 14 residues long. With V trimmed by 3 bases and J by 5 bases, 4 bases remained unmatched. The germline V gene has CDR1 LNHDA and CDR2 SQIVND (reference sequence). The CDR3 DNA sequence: TGTGCCAGTAGTATTCTAGCGGGGGTCAACGAGCAGTACTTC. Translated: CASSILAGVNEQYF.

The chain is built from TRBV5-4 and TRBJ2-1, with D perhaps TRBD2 (5 bases). Per the germline V gene, CDR1 is SGHNT and CDR2 is YYREEE (reference sequence). This CDR3 has 13 residues. Between the trimmed V and J ends, which lost 3 bases and 10 bases, there was a span of 14 bases. In nucleotides, the CDR3 is TGTGCCAGCAGCTCCGGACTGTCCCCAGAGCAGTTCTTC. Its translation is CASSSGLSPEQFF.

About this clonotype itself: Since a much larger clone is just one base distant, this may be a read error. The chain recombines TRBV14 with TRBJ2-7; D is perhaps TRBD1 or TRBD2 (6 bases each). This CDR3 comprises 14 residues. Per the germline V gene, CDR1 is SGHDN and CDR2 is FVKESK. The V end was cut by 3 bases, the J end by 2 bases, with 11 bases between. CDR3 sequence: CASSHGGHPYEQYF. The CDR3, as DNA: TGTGCCAGCAGCCACGGGGGCCACCCCTACGAGCAGTACTTC.

This clonotype was counted many times. The chain carries TRBV20-1 and TRBJ1-1; D perhaps matches TRBD1 (5 bases). Looked up from germline, CDR1 is DFQATT and CDR2 is SNEGSKA (reference sequence). With 0 bases removed from V and 4 bases from J, the gap between germline ends came to 15 bases. CDR3 length: 15 amino acids. In DNA form, the CDR3 reads TGCAGTGCTAGAGATCTTTCCCATGGGGGCACTGAAGCTTTCTTT. Its protein is CSARDLSHGGTEAFF.

This clonotype was detected ten times or more. The genes are TRBV6-1 and TRBJ2-3; D gene uncertain. CDR3 length: 12 residues. Trimming took off 2 bases at V and 4 bases at J, with 4 bases between the two ends. CDR1 and CDR2 from the germline V gene are MNHNS and SASEGT. The CDR3 nucleotides are TGTGCCAGCAGTGAATTTGCAGATACGCAGTATTTT. This codes for CASSEFADTQYF.

This rearrangement joins TRBV7-2 to TRBJ2-3; 8 bases align to TRBD2. CDR1 is SGHTA, CDR2 FQGNSA, per germline. This CDR3 spans 16 amino acids. V trimming: 2 bases; J trimming: 1 base; junction bases outside the gene matches: 5. In DNA, the CDR3 is TGTGCCAGCAGCTTAATAGCGGGGATACGCACAGATACGCAGTATTTT. Its translation: CASSLIAGIRTDTQYF.

The chain employs TRBV7-2 and TRBJ2-1; D uncertain. Germline CDR1 SGHTA, CDR2 FQGNSA. CDR3 length equals 14 residues. Between the trimmed V and J ends, which lost 2 bases and 5 bases, there was a span of 10 bases. The CDR3 region has the DNA TGTGCCAGCAGCTTATTACTTTTTAACAATGAGCAGTTCTTC. Amino acids: CASSLLLFNNEQFF.

This clonotype was recorded only once. The CDR3 here is CASSTRTSGRNEQFF. CDR3 DNA: TGTGCCAGCAGCACCCGGACTAGCGGGAGAAATGAGCAGTTCTTC. This sequence joins TRBV13 and TRBJ2-1; 13 positions match TRBD2. The V and J ends lost 5 bases and 7 bases, in that order; junction bases with no gene match: 5. In germline, CDR1 is PRHDT, CDR2 FYEKMQ (reference sequence). CDR3 size: 15 residues.

The table lists this clonotype with many counts. The chain links TRBV5-1 to TRBJ2-3; 12 nucleotides match TRBD2. Per the germline V gene, CDR1 is SGHRS and CDR2 is YFSETQ. Trimming cost V 0 bases and J 3 bases; bases outside gene matches: 2. This CDR3 has 16 amino acids. CDR3 bases: TGCGCCAGCAGCTTGGCCACTAGCGGGAGGACAGATACGCAGTATTTT. Residues: CASSLATSGRTDTQYF.

This clonotype was counted many times. The CDR3: CASSLGVSQLAELFF. CDR3 bases: TGTGCCAGCAGCTTAGGAGTGTCGCAATTGGCGGAGCTGTTTTTT. J is TRBJ2-2 and V is TRBV11-2; D uncertain. Germline loops: CDR1 SGHAT, CDR2 FQNNGV. Deletions cut 1 base from V and 10 bases from J, with 16 bases between. The CDR3 is made up of 15 amino acids.

In its sample, this clonotype was seen many times. V is TRBV5-6 and J is TRBJ2-7; D may be TRBD1 (7 bases). Germline lookup yields CDR1 SGHDT and CDR2 YYEEEE. This CDR3 contains 15 residues. Between the trimmed V and J ends, which lost 2 bases and 0 bases, there was a span of 12 bases. As DNA, the CDR3 is TGTGCCAGCAGCTTCGGAGGGGACAGCTCCTACGAGCAGTACTTC. It codes for CASSFGGDSSYEQYF.

The V gene is TRBV7-9, the J gene TRBJ1-1, with D uncertain. Germline V gene lookup returns CDR1 SEHNR and CDR2 FQNEAQ (reference sequence). The CDR3 is made up of 15 amino acids. V was pared by 10 bases and J by 1 base, with 19 bases between. Written as DNA, the CDR3 is TGTGCCACCTCAGGCGGAGATGTCGGGAACACTGAAGCTTTCTTT. Encoded protein: CATSGGDVGNTEAFF.

The chain uses TRBV19 and TRBJ1-5, with 10 bases fitting TRBD1. The germline CDR1 and CDR2 sequences are LNHDA and SQIVND (reference sequence). With 6 bases clipped from V and 7 bases from J, the junction kept 6 bases outside the gene matches. CDR3 length: 14 residues. This chain's CDR3 is CASSGQGGRQPQHF. In nucleotides, the CDR3 is TGTGCCAGTAGCGGACAGGGGGGACGGCAGCCCCAGCATTTT.

This clonotype was recorded many times. The rearrangement joins TRBV28 to TRBJ2-1; D unclear. V lost 4 bases and J 9 bases, leaving 7 bases between the germline ends. The CDR3 length is 11 residues. Germline assignment: CDR1 MDHEN and CDR2 SYDVKM. CDR3 loop: CASSSLVEQFF. The CDR3 coding sequence is TGTGCCAGCAGTTCACTCGTTGAGCAGTTCTTC.

The V call is TRBV11-2, the J call TRBJ2-3, with 7 bases lining up with TRBD2. Germline assignment: CDR1 SGHAT and CDR2 FQNNGV. This CDR3 has 16 residues. V dropped 5 bases and J dropped 4; count of bases not matched to a gene: 12. CDR3 amino acids: CASSPKGLAVADTQYF. The CDR3, as DNA: TGTGCCAGCAGCCCAAAGGGTCTAGCGGTAGCAGATACGCAGTATTTT.

The chain employs TRBV27 and TRBJ2-3; TRBD2 aligns across 8 bases. This CDR3 region has 17 residues. The trim removed 4 bases at V and 5 bases at J, leaving 14 bases unmatched. CDR1 and CDR2 (germline): MNHEY, SMNVEV (reference sequence). The CDR3 region is CASSSHQGAGEGDTQYF. The CDR3 region has the DNA TGTGCCAGCAGTTCCCACCAGGGAGCGGGAGAAGGAGATACGCAGTATTTT.